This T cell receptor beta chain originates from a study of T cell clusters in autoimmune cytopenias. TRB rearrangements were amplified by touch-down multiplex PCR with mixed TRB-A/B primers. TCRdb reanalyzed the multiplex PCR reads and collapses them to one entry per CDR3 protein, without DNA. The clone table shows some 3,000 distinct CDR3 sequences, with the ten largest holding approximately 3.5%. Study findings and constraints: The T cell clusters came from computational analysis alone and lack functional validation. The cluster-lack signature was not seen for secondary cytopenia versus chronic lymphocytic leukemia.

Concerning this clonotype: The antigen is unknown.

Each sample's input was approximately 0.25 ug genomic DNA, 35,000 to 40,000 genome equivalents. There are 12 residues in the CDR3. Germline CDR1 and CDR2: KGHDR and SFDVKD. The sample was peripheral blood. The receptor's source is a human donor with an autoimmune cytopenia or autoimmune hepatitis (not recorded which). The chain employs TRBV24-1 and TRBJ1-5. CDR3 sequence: CATSDGNQPQHF.